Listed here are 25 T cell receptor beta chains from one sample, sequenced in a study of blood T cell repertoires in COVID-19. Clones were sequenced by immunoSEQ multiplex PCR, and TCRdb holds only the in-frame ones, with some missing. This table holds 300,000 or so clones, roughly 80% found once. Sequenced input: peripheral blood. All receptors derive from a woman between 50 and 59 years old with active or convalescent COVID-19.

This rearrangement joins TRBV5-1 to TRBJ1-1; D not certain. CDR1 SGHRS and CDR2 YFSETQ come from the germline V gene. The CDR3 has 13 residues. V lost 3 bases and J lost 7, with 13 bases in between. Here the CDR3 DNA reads TGCGCCAGCAGCTCCGGACCGGGGATTGAAGCTTTCTTT. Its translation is CASSSGPGIEAFF.

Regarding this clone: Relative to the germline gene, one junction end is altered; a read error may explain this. As DNA, the CDR3 is TGTGCCAGCAGTTTATTTGCCGGCCACTGGGCATTT. Translated, it gives CASSLFAGHWAF. The chain has TRBV28 and TRBJ1-1; no definite D call. Germline-derived CDR1 and CDR2 are MDHEN and SYDVKM. The CDR3 spans 12 residues.

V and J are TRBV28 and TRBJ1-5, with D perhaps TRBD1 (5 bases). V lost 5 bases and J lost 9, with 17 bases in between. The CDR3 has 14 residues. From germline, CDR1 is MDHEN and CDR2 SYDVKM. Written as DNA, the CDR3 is TGTGCCAGCAGTGAGTCGGGGGTTTTCCTGCCCCAGCATTTT. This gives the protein CASSESGVFLPQHF.

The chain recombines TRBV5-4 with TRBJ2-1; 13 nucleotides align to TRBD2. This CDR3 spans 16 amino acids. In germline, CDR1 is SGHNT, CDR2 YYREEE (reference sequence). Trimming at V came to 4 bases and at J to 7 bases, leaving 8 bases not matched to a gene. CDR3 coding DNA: TGTGCCAGCAGCACACGGACTAGCGGGAGAAGGAATGAGCAGTTCTTC. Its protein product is CASSTRTSGRRNEQFF.

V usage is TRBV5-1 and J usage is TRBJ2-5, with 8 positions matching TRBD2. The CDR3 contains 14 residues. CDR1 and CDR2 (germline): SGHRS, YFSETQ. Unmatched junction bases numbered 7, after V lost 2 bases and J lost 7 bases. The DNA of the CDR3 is TGCGCCAGCAGCTTTAGCGGGGAAAAAGGGACCCAGTACTTC. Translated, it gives CASSFSGEKGTQYF.

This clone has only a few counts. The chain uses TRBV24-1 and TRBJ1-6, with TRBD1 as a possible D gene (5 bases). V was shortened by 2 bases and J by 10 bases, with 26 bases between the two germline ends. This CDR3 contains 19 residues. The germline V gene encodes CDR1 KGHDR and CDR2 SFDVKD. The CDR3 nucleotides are TGTGCCACCAGTGATTGGGGGGGGAGGACTCCTTTGGACGCGTCACCCCTCCACTTT. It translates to CATSDWGGRTPLDASPLHF.

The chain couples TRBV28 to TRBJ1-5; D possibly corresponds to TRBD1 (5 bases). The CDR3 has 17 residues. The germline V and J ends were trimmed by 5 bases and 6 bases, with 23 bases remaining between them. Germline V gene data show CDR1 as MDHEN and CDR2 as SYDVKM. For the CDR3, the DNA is TGTGCCAGCAGTAATCAACGGAGGGCGTGGGGCAGTCAGCCCCAGCATTTT. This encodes CASSNQRRAWGSQPQHF.

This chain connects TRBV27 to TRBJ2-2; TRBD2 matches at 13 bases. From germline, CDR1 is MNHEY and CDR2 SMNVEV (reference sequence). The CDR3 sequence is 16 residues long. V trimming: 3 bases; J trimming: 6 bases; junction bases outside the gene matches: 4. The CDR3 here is CASSFTSGGVSGELFF. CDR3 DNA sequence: TGTGCCAGCAGTTTTACTAGCGGGGGGGTTTCCGGGGAGCTGTTTTTT.

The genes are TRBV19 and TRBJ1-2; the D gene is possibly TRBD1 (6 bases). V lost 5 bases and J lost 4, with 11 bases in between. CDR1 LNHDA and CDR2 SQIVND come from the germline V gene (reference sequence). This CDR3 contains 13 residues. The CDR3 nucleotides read TGTGCCAGTAGTCGAGGGACATCCTATGGCTACACCTTC. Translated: CASSRGTSYGYTF.

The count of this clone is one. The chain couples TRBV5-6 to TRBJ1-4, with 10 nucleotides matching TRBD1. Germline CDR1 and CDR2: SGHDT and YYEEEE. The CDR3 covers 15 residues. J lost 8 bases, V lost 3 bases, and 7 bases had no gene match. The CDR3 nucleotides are TGTGCCAGCAGCTACCGGACAGGGGGGGCCGAAAAACTGTTTTTT. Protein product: CASSYRTGGAEKLFF.

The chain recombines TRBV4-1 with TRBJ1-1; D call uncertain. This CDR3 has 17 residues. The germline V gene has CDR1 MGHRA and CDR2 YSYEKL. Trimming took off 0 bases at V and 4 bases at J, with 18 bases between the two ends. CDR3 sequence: CASSQDPDGPGGTEAFF. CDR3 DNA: TGCGCCAGCAGCCAAGATCCGGACGGCCCTGGAGGCACTGAAGCTTTCTTT.

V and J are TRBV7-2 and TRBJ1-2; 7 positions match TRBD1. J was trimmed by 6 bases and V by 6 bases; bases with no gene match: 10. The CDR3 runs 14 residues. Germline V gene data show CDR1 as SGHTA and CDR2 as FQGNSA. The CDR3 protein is CASRERQGPNGYTF. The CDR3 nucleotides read TGTGCCAGCAGGGAACGACAGGGTCCAAATGGCTACACCTTC.

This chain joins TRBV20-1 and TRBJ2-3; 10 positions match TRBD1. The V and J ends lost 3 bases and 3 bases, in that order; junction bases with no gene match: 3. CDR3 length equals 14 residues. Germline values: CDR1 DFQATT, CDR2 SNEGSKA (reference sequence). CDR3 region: CSASRQGATDTQYF. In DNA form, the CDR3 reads TGCAGTGCTAGTCGACAGGGGGCAACAGATACGCAGTATTTT.

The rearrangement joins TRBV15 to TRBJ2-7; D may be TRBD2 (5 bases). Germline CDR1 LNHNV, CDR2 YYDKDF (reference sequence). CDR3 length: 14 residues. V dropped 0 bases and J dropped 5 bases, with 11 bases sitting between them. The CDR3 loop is CATSRDQTADEQYF. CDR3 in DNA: TGTGCCACCAGCAGAGACCAAACAGCGGACGAGCAGTACTTC.

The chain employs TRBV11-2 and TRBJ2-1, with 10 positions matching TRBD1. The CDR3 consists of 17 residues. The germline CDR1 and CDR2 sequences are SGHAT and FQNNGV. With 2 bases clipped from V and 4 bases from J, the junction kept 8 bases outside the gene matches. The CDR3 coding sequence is TGTGCCAGCAGCTTATCTGGGACAGGGGCCCCTTACAATGAGCAGTTCTTC. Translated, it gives CASSLSGTGAPYNEQFF.

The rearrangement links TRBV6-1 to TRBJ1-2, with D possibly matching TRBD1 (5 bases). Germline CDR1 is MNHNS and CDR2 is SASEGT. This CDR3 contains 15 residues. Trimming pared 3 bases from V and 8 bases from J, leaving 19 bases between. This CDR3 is CASSEGVGLYGGYTF. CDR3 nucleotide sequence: TGTGCCAGCAGTGAGGGGGTTGGACTATACGGAGGCTACACCTTC.

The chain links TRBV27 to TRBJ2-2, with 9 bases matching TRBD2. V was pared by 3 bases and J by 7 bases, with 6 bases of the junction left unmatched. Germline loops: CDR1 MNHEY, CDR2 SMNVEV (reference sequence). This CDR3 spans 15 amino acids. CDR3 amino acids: CASSLLSSGNGELFF. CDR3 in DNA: TGTGCCAGCAGTTTGCTGTCTAGCGGGAACGGGGAGCTGTTTTTT.

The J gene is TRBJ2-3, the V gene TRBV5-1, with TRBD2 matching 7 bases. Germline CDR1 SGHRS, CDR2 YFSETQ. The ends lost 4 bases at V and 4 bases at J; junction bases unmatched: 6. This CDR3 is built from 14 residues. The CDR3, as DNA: TGCGCCAGCAGCACGGTAGCGGGCGCAGATACGCAGTATTTT. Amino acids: CASSTVAGADTQYF.

The CDR3 region has the DNA TGTGCCACCAGTGATACAGGGGCCCCCTTGCCCTGGTTGAATGAGCAGTTCTTC. Translating it yields CATSDTGAPLPWLNEQFF. The rearrangement joins TRBV24-1 to TRBJ2-1; 7 nucleotides align to TRBD1. The CDR3 has 18 residues. Germline CDR1 and CDR2: KGHDR and SFDVKD. V was pared by 3 bases and J by 7 bases, with 17 bases of the junction left unmatched.

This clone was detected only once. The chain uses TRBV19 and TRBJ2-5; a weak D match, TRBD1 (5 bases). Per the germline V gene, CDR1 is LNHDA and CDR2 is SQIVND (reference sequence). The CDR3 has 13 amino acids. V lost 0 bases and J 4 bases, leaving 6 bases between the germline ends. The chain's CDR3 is CASSIEGRETQYF. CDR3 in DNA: TGTGCCAGTAGTATAGAGGGGCGAGAGACCCAGTACTTC.

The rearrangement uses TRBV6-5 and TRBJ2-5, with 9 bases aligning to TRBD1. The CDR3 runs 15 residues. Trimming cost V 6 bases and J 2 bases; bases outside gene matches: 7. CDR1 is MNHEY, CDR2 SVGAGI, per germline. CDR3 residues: CASRRDRAPQETQYF. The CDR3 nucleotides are TGTGCCAGCAGAAGGGACAGGGCCCCTCAAGAGACCCAGTACTTC.

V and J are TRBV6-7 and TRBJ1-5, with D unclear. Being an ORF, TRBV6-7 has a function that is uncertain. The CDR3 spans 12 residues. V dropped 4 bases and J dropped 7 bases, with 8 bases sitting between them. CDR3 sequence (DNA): TGTGCCAGCAGTTCTACGATCCAGCCCCAGCATTTT. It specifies CASSSTIQPQHF.

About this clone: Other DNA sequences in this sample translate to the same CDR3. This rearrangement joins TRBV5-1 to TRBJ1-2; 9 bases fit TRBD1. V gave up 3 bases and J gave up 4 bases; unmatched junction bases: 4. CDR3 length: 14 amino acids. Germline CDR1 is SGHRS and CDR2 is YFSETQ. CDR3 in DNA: TGCGCCAGCAGCTCCGGACAGGGGATCTATGGCTACACCTTC. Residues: CASSSGQGIYGYTF.

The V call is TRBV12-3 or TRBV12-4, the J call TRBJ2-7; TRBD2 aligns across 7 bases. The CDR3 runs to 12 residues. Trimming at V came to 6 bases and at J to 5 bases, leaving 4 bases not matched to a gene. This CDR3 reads CASRGGSNEQYF. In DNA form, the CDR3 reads TGTGCCAGCAGGGGCGGGAGTAACGAGCAGTACTTC.

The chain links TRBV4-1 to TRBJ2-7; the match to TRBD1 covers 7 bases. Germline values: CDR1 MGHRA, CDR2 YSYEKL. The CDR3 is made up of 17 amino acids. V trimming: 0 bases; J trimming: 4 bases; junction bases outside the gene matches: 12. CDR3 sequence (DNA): TGCGCCAGCAGCCAAGATAGGTTGGACAGGCCAGGATACGAGCAGTACTTC. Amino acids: CASSQDRLDRPGYEQYF.